This T cell receptor (beta chain) originates from a study of metastatic and nonmetastatic thyroid tumors. The study's findings and limits: Significantly greater TCR beta diversity was reportedly found in malignant thyroid tumors than in benign nodules (in blood and tumor).

A few counts support this clone. Its specificity is not known. Per germline, CDR1 MNHNS and CDR2 SASEGT. V dropped 7 bases and J dropped 2 bases, with 12 bases sitting between them. CDR3 length equals 13 residues. Original analysis: For papillary thyroid cancer, a distant-metastasis classifier was constructed from CDR3 differences observed across clinicopathological groups. Through MiXCR, TCRdb re-clonotyped the PCR reads. It is TCRdb's table, rather than the study itself, that gives the V and J calls and clone size. The sample includes tens of thousands of clones, more than 25% of them seen just once. Among the patients, none had received any treatment before thyroid surgery.

Sequencing input: blood. The rearrangement uses TRBV6-1 and TRBJ2-7; D is possibly TRBD1 or TRBD2 (5 bases each). This TCR came from a female donor with papillary thyroid cancer or a benign thyroid nodule (not recorded which). Some clones in this sample may be carry-over from other donors' samples. CDR3 protein: CASIHRDPYEQYF. The CDR3 nucleotides read TGTGCCAGCATCCACCGGGACCCCTACGAGCAGTACTTC.